A selection of T cell receptor beta chains follows, all from one sample in a study of cytomegalovirus exposure and HLA in healthy donors. This table comes from immunoSEQ multiplex PCR, and its TCRdb copy is limited to in-frame clones, with some not included. The repertoire has roughly 150,000 clones, roughly four fifths of them found once; the top ten carry around 1%. The sequenced sample was PBMCs. Source of these receptors: a woman in her 40s in good health and CMV-seronegative. Each CDR3 is given with its conserved first and last residue. A D gene is named only where the DNA matches it firmly. Only some rows state a clone size, as once, few, many or a class for expanded clones.

j_gene: TRBJ2-5; d_gene: TRBD2; v_gene: TRBV5-1; abundance: .; CDR3nt: TGCGCCAGCAGCTTGGGTAGCGGGAGTAGGGAGACCCAGTACTTC; CDR3aa: CASSLGSGSRETQYF
j_gene: TRBJ2-5; d_gene: TRBD2; v_gene: TRBV25-1; abundance: few; CDR3nt: TGTGCCAGCAGTGGACTAGCGGGGGTTGAGACCCAGTACTTC; CDR3aa: CASSGLAGVETQYF
j_gene: TRBJ1-5; d_gene: TRBD1; v_gene: TRBV28; abundance: .; CDR3nt: TGTGCCAGCAGCCTAGAACAGGGGGACCCCAGCAATCAGCCCCAGCATTTT; CDR3aa: CASSLEQGDPSNQPQHF
j_gene: TRBJ1-5; d_gene: .; v_gene: TRBV18; abundance: .; CDR3nt: TGTGCCAGCTCACCACAAGAGGATCAGCCCCAGCATTTT; CDR3aa: CASSPQEDQPQHF
j_gene: TRBJ2-1; d_gene: .; v_gene: TRBV18; abundance: .; CDR3nt: TGTGCCAGCTCACCACCGACAGCGTCCTCCTACAATGAGCAGTTCTTC; CDR3aa: CASSPPTASSYNEQFF
j_gene: TRBJ2-3; d_gene: .; v_gene: TRBV15; abundance: .; CDR3nt: TGTGCCACCAGCAGAGATCGCGGAGGAGATACGCAGTATTTT; CDR3aa: CATSRDRGGDTQYF
j_gene: TRBJ2-2; d_gene: .; v_gene: TRBV4-1; abundance: .; CDR3nt: TGCGCCAGCAGTCAAGCGGACAGAGCCCCTACCGGGGAGCTGTTTTTT; CDR3aa: CASSQADRAPTGELFF
j_gene: TRBJ1-1; d_gene: .; v_gene: TRBV7-9; abundance: .; CDR3nt: TGTGCCAGCAGCTTCGAGAGGGACACTGAAGCTTTCTTT; CDR3aa: CASSFERDTEAFF
j_gene: TRBJ2-1; d_gene: .; v_gene: TRBV5-1; abundance: .; CDR3nt: TGCGCCAGCAGCCACAAGTCCCAGGGCTACAATGAGCAGTTCTTC; CDR3aa: CASSHKSQGYNEQFF
j_gene: TRBJ2-3; d_gene: TRBD2; v_gene: TRBV7-3; abundance: .; CDR3nt: TGTGCCAGCAGCCGTAGATCAGCGGGAGGTCCCCCAGATACGCAGTATTTT; CDR3aa: CASSRRSAGGPPDTQYF
j_gene: TRBJ2-3; d_gene: TRBD2; v_gene: TRBV28; abundance: .; CDR3nt: TGTGCCAGCAGTCGGACTAGCGGGAGCGCAGATACGCAGTATTTT; CDR3aa: CASSRTSGSADTQYF
j_gene: TRBJ1-5; d_gene: .; v_gene: TRBV19; abundance: .; CDR3nt: TGTGCCAGTACCCCGACAGTTTATAGCAATCAGCCCCAGCATTTT; CDR3aa: CASTPTVYSNQPQHF
j_gene: TRBJ1-5; d_gene: .; v_gene: TRBV28; abundance: .; CDR3nt: TGTGCCAGCAGTTCGGGGAATCAGCCCCAGCATTTT; CDR3aa: CASSSGNQPQHF
j_gene: TRBJ2-3; d_gene: TRBD2; v_gene: TRBV25-1; abundance: .; CDR3nt: TGTGCCAGCGGGACTAGCGGGAGGGCCATAGATACGCAGTATTTT; CDR3aa: CASGTSGRAIDTQYF
j_gene: TRBJ1-1; d_gene: .; v_gene: TRBV2; abundance: .; CDR3nt: TGTGCCAGCAGGGAGGGTGAAGCTTTCTTT; CDR3aa: CASREGEAFF
j_gene: TRBJ1-5; d_gene: .; v_gene: TRBV27; abundance: .; CDR3nt: TGTGCCAGCAGTTGGACAAGGGGAGGTCAGCCCCAGCATTTT; CDR3aa: CASSWTRGGQPQHF
j_gene: TRBJ2-6; d_gene: .; v_gene: TRBV7-3; abundance: .; CDR3nt: TGTGCCAGCAGCTTAACAGGGACACCCTTATCTGGGGCCAACGTCCTGACTTTC; CDR3aa: CASSLTGTPLSGANVLTF
j_gene: TRBJ2-2; d_gene: TRBD2; v_gene: TRBV5-1; abundance: .; CDR3nt: TGCGCCAGCACGAGACTAGCGGGAACCGGGGAGCTGTTTTTT; CDR3aa: CASTRLAGTGELFF
j_gene: TRBJ2-5; d_gene: TRBD2; v_gene: TRBV29-1; abundance: .; CDR3nt: TGCAGCGTTGGGCGACTAGCAGAAGAGACCCAGTACTTC; CDR3aa: CSVGRLAEETQYF
j_gene: TRBJ1-2; d_gene: .; v_gene: TRBV13; abundance: .; CDR3nt: TGTGCCAGCAGGGGGGGTTCGGATGGCTACACCTTC; CDR3aa: CASRGGSDGYTF
j_gene: TRBJ2-1; d_gene: .; v_gene: TRBV30; abundance: .; CDR3nt: TGTGCCTGGAGTCCAGGACAGTTAAATGAGCAGTTCTTC; CDR3aa: CAWSPGQLNEQFF
j_gene: TRBJ1-2; d_gene: .; v_gene: TRBV15; abundance: .; CDR3nt: TGTGCCACCAGCAGACCCCCCATAGATGGCTACACCTTC; CDR3aa: CATSRPPIDGYTF
j_gene: TRBJ2-5; d_gene: .; v_gene: TRBV5-8; abundance: .; CDR3nt: TGTGCCAGCAGCTCCCCCCGGGACAACCAAGAGACCCAGTACTTC; CDR3aa: CASSSPRDNQETQYF
j_gene: TRBJ2-2; d_gene: .; v_gene: TRBV5-1; abundance: .; CDR3nt: TGCGCCAGCAGCTTGGAAACCGCGAAGACCGGGGAGCTGTTTTTT; CDR3aa: CASSLETAKTGELFF
j_gene: TRBJ2-1; d_gene: .; v_gene: TRBV7-8; abundance: .; CDR3nt: TGTGCCAGCAGCTTAGAGAGCGGAGTCGAGCAGTTCTTC; CDR3aa: CASSLESGVEQFF
j_gene: TRBJ2-7; d_gene: .; v_gene: TRBV20-1; abundance: .; CDR3nt: TGCAGTGCTAGAGGTGATTACGAGCAGTACTTC; CDR3aa: CSARGDYEQYF
j_gene: TRBJ2-1; d_gene: .; v_gene: TRBV27; abundance: .; CDR3nt: TGTGCCAGCAGTTTAACGGGAAATGAGCAGTTCTTC; CDR3aa: CASSLTGNEQFF
j_gene: TRBJ1-1; d_gene: TRBD1; v_gene: TRBV29-1; abundance: once; CDR3nt: TGCAGCGTTGAGAGGGGGCTGAACACTGAAGCTTTCTTT; CDR3aa: CSVERGLNTEAFF
j_gene: TRBJ1-1; d_gene: .; v_gene: TRBV28; abundance: few; CDR3nt: TGTGCCAGCAGCTCGGATCAAGCGGCTACTGAAGCTTTCTTT; CDR3aa: CASSSDQAATEAFF
j_gene: TRBJ2-1; d_gene: .; v_gene: TRBV10-3; abundance: few; CDR3nt: TGTGCCATCAGTGTGCTGGGCGTGAACAATGAGCAGTTCTTC; CDR3aa: CAISVLGVNNEQFF
j_gene: TRBJ2-1; d_gene: .; v_gene: TRBV6-1; abundance: .; CDR3nt: TGTGCCAGCAAGTGGGGAGTTAGGGTGAATGAGCAGTTCTTC; CDR3aa: CASKWGVRVNEQFF
j_gene: TRBJ1-1; d_gene: .; v_gene: TRBV6-4; abundance: .; CDR3nt: TGTGCCAGCAGTGTCCGACAGGACACTGAAGCTTTCTTT; CDR3aa: CASSVRQDTEAFF
j_gene: TRBJ2-4; d_gene: .; v_gene: TRBV6-1; abundance: once; CDR3nt: TGTGCCAGCAGTCCAAGGGGGGGGGCCGGGAACATTCAGTACTTC; CDR3aa: CASSPRGGAGNIQYF
j_gene: TRBJ2-3; d_gene: TRBD1; v_gene: TRBV11-3; abundance: .; CDR3nt: TGTGCCAGCAGATCCGGGACAGGGAGTACAGATACGCAGTATTTT; CDR3aa: CASRSGTGSTDTQYF
j_gene: TRBJ2-4; d_gene: .; v_gene: TRBV27; abundance: few; CDR3nt: TGTGCCAGCAGTTGGGACTGGAAAAACATTCAGTACTTC; CDR3aa: CASSWDWKNIQYF
j_gene: TRBJ1-1; d_gene: TRBD1; v_gene: TRBV13; abundance: .; CDR3nt: TGTGCCAGCAGCTTATCCCCGACAGGGTGGTCTTTCTTT; CDR3aa: CASSLSPTGWSFF
j_gene: TRBJ1-5; d_gene: TRBD1; v_gene: TRBV18; abundance: few; CDR3nt: TGTGCCAGCTCACCGACCGGACAGGCGGCTCAGCCCCAGCATTTT; CDR3aa: CASSPTGQAAQPQHF
j_gene: TRBJ2-5; d_gene: .; v_gene: TRBV7-9; abundance: .; CDR3nt: TGTGCCAGCAGCTTGCAGGGCTCTCCGACCCAGTACTTC; CDR3aa: CASSLQGSPTQYF
j_gene: TRBJ2-2; d_gene: TRBD2; v_gene: TRBV19; abundance: .; CDR3nt: TGTGCCAGTTTAGCGGGACGGGAGACCGGGGAGCTGTTTTTT; CDR3aa: CASLAGRETGELFF
j_gene: TRBJ2-5; d_gene: .; v_gene: TRBV5-1; abundance: .; CDR3nt: TGCGCCAGCAGCCAGATGGTGGCGGGCGAGACCCAGTACTTC; CDR3aa: CASSQMVAGETQYF
j_gene: TRBJ2-2; d_gene: TRBD1; v_gene: TRBV6-1; abundance: .; CDR3nt: TGTGCCAGCAGGACAGGGGACAGCTACACCGGGGAGCTGTTTTTT; CDR3aa: CASRTGDSYTGELFF
j_gene: TRBJ1-2; d_gene: TRBD1; v_gene: TRBV29-1; abundance: .; CDR3nt: TGCAGCGTTGTTAAGTGGGACAGAGGCTACACCTTC; CDR3aa: CSVVKWDRGYTF
j_gene: TRBJ1-4; d_gene: .; v_gene: TRBV27; abundance: .; CDR3nt: TGTGCCAGCAGTTTTTCGCAGATGTCGGAAAAACTGTTTTTT; CDR3aa: CASSFSQMSEKLFF
j_gene: TRBJ1-2; d_gene: .; v_gene: TRBV28; abundance: .; CDR3nt: TGTGCCAGCACCCCTGGCGGGGGGCACCTCTATGGCTACACCTTC; CDR3aa: CASTPGGGHLYGYTF
j_gene: TRBJ1-1; d_gene: TRBD1; v_gene: TRBV19; abundance: .; CDR3nt: TGTGCCAGTAGATCTTTTGGGACAGAGAACACTGAAGCTTTCTTT; CDR3aa: CASRSFGTENTEAFF
j_gene: TRBJ2-1; d_gene: TRBD2; v_gene: TRBV2; abundance: few; CDR3nt: TGTGCCAGCGCAGGGAGCGTTATTAGCGGGATGAGCTCCTACAATGAGCAGTTCTTC; CDR3aa: CASAGSVISGMSSYNEQFF
j_gene: TRBJ1-2; d_gene: .; v_gene: TRBV2; abundance: .; CDR3nt: TGTGCCAGCAGTGAATTACCGGGACTCGGCTACACCTTC; CDR3aa: CASSELPGLGYTF
j_gene: TRBJ2-5; d_gene: .; v_gene: TRBV18; abundance: .; CDR3nt: TGTGCCAGCTCGAGGGGGTACCAAGAGACCCAGTACTTC; CDR3aa: CASSRGYQETQYF
j_gene: TRBJ2-1; d_gene: TRBD1; v_gene: TRBV7-2; abundance: .; CDR3nt: TGTGCCAGCACCCCGACAGGGGGCAGATATGAGCAGTTCTTC; CDR3aa: CASTPTGGRYEQFF
j_gene: TRBJ2-5; d_gene: .; v_gene: TRBV18; abundance: .; CDR3nt: TGTGCCAGCTCACCTCGGGGGAGGTCGTCGGCGGAGACCCAGTACTTC; CDR3aa: CASSPRGRSSAETQYF
j_gene: TRBJ1-5; d_gene: TRBD1; v_gene: TRBV6-6; abundance: .; CDR3nt: TGTGCCAGCAGTTACGTCTGGACAGGGGCAGGGCAGCCCCAGCATTTT; CDR3aa: CASSYVWTGAGQPQHF
j_gene: TRBJ1-2; d_gene: .; v_gene: TRBV28; abundance: .; CDR3nt: TGTGCCAGCAGTTTACAACAGCACTATGGCTACACCTTC; CDR3aa: CASSLQQHYGYTF
j_gene: TRBJ1-4; d_gene: .; v_gene: TRBV28; abundance: .; CDR3nt: TGTGCCAGCAGGGGCCCAGGGGAAAAACTGTTTTTT; CDR3aa: CASRGPGEKLFF